One sample yielded the 21 T cell receptor beta chains listed below, sequenced in a study of identical twins. TCRdb re-derived calls from the 5' RACE reads in MiXCR, one entry per CDR3 protein. The repertoire holds approximately 190,000 distinct CDR3 sequences, with less than 20% as singletons. This same sample was also taken into another study, of T cells expressing NK-cell markers.

The specimen was CD8+ T cells sorted from blood. All receptors come from a woman aged 18-29 years in good health.

This clonotype showed up many times. The chain joins TRBV4-2 to TRBJ1-4; no definite D call. Per the germline V gene, CDR1 is LGHNA and CDR2 is YNFKEQ. CDR3 length: 12 residues. V lost 2 bases to trimming and J lost 7 bases, with 5 bases between them. CDR3 loop: CASSQLGEKLFF. The CDR3, as DNA: TGTGCCAGCAGCCAATTAGGTGAAAAACTGTTTTTT.

This clonotype was seen ten or more times. The chain couples TRBV29-1 to TRBJ2-3; D call uncertain. The CDR3 covers 15 residues. CDR1 and CDR2 (germline): SQVTM, ANQGSEA. V was shortened by 1 base and J by 0 bases, with 11 bases between the two germline ends. CDR3 in amino acids: CSVEVRGSSTDTQYF. The CDR3 nucleotides are TGCAGCGTTGAAGTACGCGGTTCTAGCACAGATACGCAGTATTTT.

CDR3 residues: CASSQDFMAGEKLFF. CDR3 nucleotide sequence: TGCGCCAGCAGCCAAGACTTCATGGCCGGGGAAAAACTGTTTTTT. The gene calls are TRBV4-3 and TRBJ1-4; no clear D gene. V was cut by 0 bases and J by 8 bases, with 13 bases left in between. The CDR3 extends over 15 amino acids. Per the germline V gene, CDR1 is LGHNA and CDR2 is YSLEER.

This clonotype was picked up a small number of times. The V call is TRBV11-1, the J call TRBJ2-1; possible D gene TRBD1, 6 bases. The V gene's germline CDR1 is SGHAT and CDR2 FQDESV (reference sequence). This CDR3 spans 19 amino acids. V lost 4 bases to trimming and J lost 0 bases, with 22 bases between them. Written as DNA, the CDR3 is TGTGCCAGCAGCTCCCGGACAGACTATTTTGGAAGCTCCTACAATGAGCAGTTCTTC. Protein product: CASSSRTDYFGSSYNEQFF.

This chain joins TRBV19 and TRBJ2-7; 11 positions match TRBD1. V shed 3 bases and J 3 bases; nucleotides not matched to a gene: 1. Looked up from germline, CDR1 is LNHDA and CDR2 is SQIVND (reference sequence). This CDR3 has 14 residues. DNA of the CDR3: TGTGCCAGTAGTATCGGGACAGGGGGCTACGAGCAGTACTTC. Amino acids: CASSIGTGGYEQYF.

The chain couples TRBV6-5 to TRBJ2-7, with no clear D. The CDR3 sequence is 11 residues long. V gave up 0 bases and J gave up 7 bases, with 4 bases separating them. The germline V gene encodes CDR1 MNHEY and CDR2 SVGAGI. For the CDR3, the DNA is TGTGCCAGCAGTTACTCGGAGGAGCAGTACTTC. This sequence encodes CASSYSEEQYF.

In its sample, this clonotype was seen many times. V gene TRBV9 combines with J gene TRBJ2-7, with 9 positions matching TRBD2. This CDR3 region has 15 residues. Germline loops: CDR1 SGDLS, CDR2 YYNGEE. V was clipped by 0 bases and J by 2 bases; unmatched bases: 3. The CDR3 nucleotides read TGTGCCAGCAGCGTAGGTGCGGGAGGGGCCTACGAGCAGTACTTC. It encodes CASSVGAGGAYEQYF.

A few counts support this clonotype. The rearrangement joins TRBV20-1 to TRBJ2-7, with D perhaps matching TRBD2 (6 bases). Between the trimmed V and J ends, which lost 3 bases and 2 bases, there was a span of 11 bases. Germline V gene data show CDR1 as DFQATT and CDR2 as SNEGSKA (reference sequence). This CDR3 contains 13 residues. This chain's CDR3 is CSASLADTYEQYF. The CDR3 region has the DNA TGCAGTGCTAGTTTAGCGGATACCTACGAGCAGTACTTC.

A few counts support this clonotype. The chain recombines TRBV7-6 with TRBJ1-6, with TRBD1 as a possible D gene (5 bases). The CDR3 loop spans 17 amino acids. In germline, CDR1 is SGHVS, CDR2 FNYEAQ. Between the trimmed V and J ends, which lost 5 bases and 9 bases, there was a span of 23 bases. The DNA of the CDR3 is TGTGCCAGCAGCCAGAAAATAGCTGGGTACGGGGCTTCACCCCTCCACTTT. This sequence encodes CASSQKIAGYGASPLHF.

The rearrangement joins TRBV5-1 to TRBJ2-7, with 14 bases aligning to TRBD2. The CDR3 runs to 16 residues. Per the germline V gene, CDR1 is SGHRS and CDR2 is YFSETQ. The J segment lost 7 bases and the V segment lost 2 bases, leaving 8 bases of the junction unmatched. Here the CDR3 reads CASSLRGLAGEREQYF. The CDR3 DNA reads TGCGCCAGCAGCTTAAGGGGACTAGCGGGGGAAAGGGAGCAGTACTTC.

V and J are TRBV19 and TRBJ2-7; the match to TRBD2 covers 10 bases. Trimming took 6 bases from V and 2 from J; bases not matched to a gene: 7. The CDR3 has 15 residues. CDR1 and CDR2 from the germline V gene are LNHDA and SQIVND (reference sequence). CDR3 nucleotide sequence: TGTGCCAGTAGCCCCTTTAGCGGGGGGACCTACGAGCAGTACTTC. Translated, it gives CASSPFSGGTYEQYF.

This clonotype was recorded a few times. The chain combines TRBV20-1 with TRBJ1-1; no clear D. The CDR3 is 11 residues long. Trimming removed 8 bases at V and 11 bases at J, with 18 bases between. Germline assignment: CDR1 DFQATT and CDR2 SNEGSKA (reference sequence). The CDR3 loop is CSSNIEIEAFF. In nucleotides, the CDR3 is TGCAGTTCCAACATCGAGATAGAGGCTTTCTTT.

This clonotype has just a few counts. The rearrangement uses TRBV29-1 and TRBJ2-7, with 11 bases fitting TRBD2. V lost 2 bases and J lost 11; bases outside the gene matches: 23. There are 18 residues in the CDR3. Looked up from germline, CDR1 is SQVTM and CDR2 is ANQGSEA. The CDR3 sequence is CSVERGSIAGGPPEGEYF. DNA for the CDR3: TGCAGCGTTGAACGCGGATCGATAGCGGGAGGGCCGCCTGAGGGGGAGTACTTC.

This clonotype was seen only a few times. The chain combines TRBV2 with TRBJ2-5, with D tentatively TRBD1 (6 bases). The V gene lost 3 bases and the J gene lost 3 bases, with 11 bases spanning the gap. CDR3 size: 14 residues. Germline CDR1 SNHLY, CDR2 FYNNEI. The chain's CDR3 is CASSEGQGKETQYF. For the CDR3, the DNA is TGTGCCAGCAGTGAGGGTCAGGGGAAAGAGACCCAGTACTTC.

There are a few counts of this clonotype. This sequence joins TRBV5-1 and TRBJ2-4; D is perhaps TRBD2 (5 bases). The germline V gene has CDR1 SGHRS and CDR2 YFSETQ. The CDR3 runs 14 residues. The V end was cut by 7 bases, the J end by 6 bases, with 17 bases between. In nucleotides, the CDR3 is TGCGCCAGCTCCCAAGGAGGTGCGAGAAACATTCAGTACTTC. Amino acid sequence: CASSQGGARNIQYF.

This clonotype turned up a few times. The V and J genes are TRBV7-2 and TRBJ2-1, with D tentatively TRBD1 (5 bases). Deletions cut 3 bases from V and 9 bases from J, with 15 bases between. CDR1 is SGHTA, CDR2 FQGNSA, per germline. CDR3 length: 14 amino acids. For the CDR3, the DNA is TGTGCCAGCAGCTTTAGTTCAGGGTGGGGTGAGCAGTTCTTC. As protein: CASSFSSGWGEQFF.

Worth noting for this clonotype: Just one base apart from a much larger clone, this may be a read error. The V gene is TRBV3-1, the J gene TRBJ2-4; 8 nucleotides match TRBD2. After removal of 4 bases from V and 4 bases from J, the junction contained 12 bases not matched to a gene. This CDR3 has 17 residues. CDR1 is LGHDT, CDR2 YNNKEL, per germline (reference sequence). CDR3 amino acids: CASSRSVTSEGKNIQYF. The CDR3 coding sequence is TGTGCCAGCAGCCGATCCGTGACTAGCGAGGGGAAAAACATTCAGTACTTC.

This clonotype was seen more than once but under ten times. This chain links TRBV12-3 or TRBV12-4 with TRBJ2-1; possibly TRBD1 or TRBD2 for D (5 bases each). The CDR3 contains 16 residues. Trimming removed 6 bases from V and 2 bases from J, with 17 bases in between. The CDR3 nucleotides read TGTGCCAGCAGGGGGGACGAACAAGACCCCTACAATGAGCAGTTCTTC. It yields the protein CASRGDEQDPYNEQFF.

This clonotype was found many times. The V call is TRBV20-1, the J call TRBJ2-7; D uncertain. V was clipped by 1 base and J by 6 bases, with 13 bases between them. The CDR3 covers 13 residues. Per the germline V gene, CDR1 is DFQATT and CDR2 is SNEGSKA (reference sequence). The CDR3 sequence is CSARGGTTREQYF. In DNA, the CDR3 is TGCAGTGCTAGAGGGGGAACTACCCGCGAGCAGTACTTC.

This clonotype appeared a few times. The chain uses TRBV6-5 and TRBJ1-3; no definite D call. V shed 7 bases and J shed 0 bases, with 1 base lying between them. Germline lookup yields CDR1 MNHEY and CDR2 SVGAGI. There are 11 residues in the CDR3. The CDR3 nucleotides read TGTGCCAGCATCTCTGGAAACACCATATATTTT. Its protein product is CASISGNTIYF.

This clonotype occurred a few times. V is TRBV12-3 or TRBV12-4 and J is TRBJ1-5, with D possibly TRBD1 on 6 matching bases. Trimming removed 6 bases from V and 0 bases from J, with 12 bases in between. CDR3 length: 15 amino acids. The CDR3 loop reads CASRPRTDSNQPQHF. CDR3 in DNA: TGTGCCAGCAGGCCCCGGACAGATAGCAATCAGCCCCAGCATTTT.